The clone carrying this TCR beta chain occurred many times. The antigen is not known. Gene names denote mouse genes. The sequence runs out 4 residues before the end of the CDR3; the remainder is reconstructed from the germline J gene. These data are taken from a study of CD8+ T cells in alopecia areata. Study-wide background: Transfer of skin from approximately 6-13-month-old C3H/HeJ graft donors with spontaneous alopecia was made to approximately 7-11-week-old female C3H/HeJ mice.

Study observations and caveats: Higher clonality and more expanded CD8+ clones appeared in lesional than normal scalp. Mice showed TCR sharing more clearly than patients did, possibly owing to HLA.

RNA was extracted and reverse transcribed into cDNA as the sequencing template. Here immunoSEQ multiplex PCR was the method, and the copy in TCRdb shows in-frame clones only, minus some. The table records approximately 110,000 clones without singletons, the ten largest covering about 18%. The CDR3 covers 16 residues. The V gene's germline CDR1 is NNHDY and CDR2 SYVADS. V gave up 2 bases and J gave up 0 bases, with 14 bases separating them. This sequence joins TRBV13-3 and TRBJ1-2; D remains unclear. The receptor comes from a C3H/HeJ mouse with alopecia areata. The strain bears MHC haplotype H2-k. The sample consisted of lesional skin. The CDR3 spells CASSERVTNSNSDYTF. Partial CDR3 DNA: TGTGCCAGCAGTGAGAGGGTGACAAATTCAAACTCC.